Described below is a single TCR beta chain sequence and its context. As yet, its antigen is unknown. This sample stems from a study of T cell responses to AZD1222 COVID-19 vaccine. Study-level points and caveats: There were mostly white British donors and more females than males, and clonal diversity was possibly underestimated.

Sequencing was performed with immunoSEQ multiplex PCR; in TCRdb, only in-frame clones are kept and a portion is missing. This sample has 150,000 or so clones, with around 93% found just once. V trimming: 4 bases; J trimming: 1 base; junction bases outside the gene matches: 4. Germline V gives CDR1 SGHTA, CDR2 FQGNSA. This CDR3 has 16 amino acids. The specimen comprised peripheral blood, sampled 28 days after the second AZD1222 dose. This receptor was identified in an adult who received the AZD1222 COVID-19 vaccine. The J gene is TRBJ2-1, the V gene TRBV7-2, with TRBD2 identical over 10 bases. This chain's CDR3 is CASSSNSGGSYNEQFF. DNA for the CDR3: TGTGCCAGCAGCTCTAATAGCGGGGGGTCCTACAATGAGCAGTTCTTC.